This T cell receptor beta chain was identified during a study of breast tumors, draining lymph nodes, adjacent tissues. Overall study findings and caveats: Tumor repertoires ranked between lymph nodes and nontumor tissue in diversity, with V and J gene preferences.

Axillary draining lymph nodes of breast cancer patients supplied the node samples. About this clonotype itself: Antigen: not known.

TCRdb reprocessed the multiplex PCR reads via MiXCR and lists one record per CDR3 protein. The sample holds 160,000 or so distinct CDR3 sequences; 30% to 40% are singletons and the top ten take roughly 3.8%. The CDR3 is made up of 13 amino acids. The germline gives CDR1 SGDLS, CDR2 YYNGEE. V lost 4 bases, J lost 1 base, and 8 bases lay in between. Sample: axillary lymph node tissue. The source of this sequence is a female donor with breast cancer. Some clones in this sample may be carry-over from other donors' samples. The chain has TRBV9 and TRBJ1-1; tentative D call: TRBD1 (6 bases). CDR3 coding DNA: TGTGCCAGCAGCCAGACAGGGAACACTGAAGCTTTCTTT. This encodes CASSQTGNTEAFF.